One and the same sample provided the 19 T cell receptor beta chains below, sequenced in a study of early T cells in non-severe SARS-CoV-2 infection. MiXCR was run by TCRdb on the 5' RACE reads, yielding one entry per CDR3 protein. Here the sample spans 70,000 to 85,000 distinct CDR3 sequences, about 12% being singletons. Sequences were obtained from whole blood. The source is an adult who was a healthcare worker with PCR-confirmed SARS-CoV-2 infection or an uninfected control (not recorded which).

This clonotype was recorded a few times. The gene calls are TRBV5-1 and TRBJ1-1; a possible D gene is TRBD1 (5 bases). Germline-derived CDR1 and CDR2 are SGHRS and YFSETQ. The V and J ends lost 4 bases and 0 bases respectively, with 13 bases between them. The CDR3 length is 15 residues. CDR3 amino acids: CASSKGRVMNTEAFF. CDR3 nucleotides: TGCGCCAGCAGCAAGGGGAGGGTCATGAACACTGAAGCTTTCTTT.

This clonotype came up many times. The CDR3: CASSWGRYEQYF. The CDR3 DNA reads TGTGCCAGCAGTTGGGGGAGGTACGAGCAGTACTTC. The chain links TRBV28 to TRBJ2-7; D possibly corresponds to TRBD2 (6 bases). V was cut by 4 bases and J by 4 bases, with 8 bases left in between. The CDR3 sequence is 12 residues long. The germline gives CDR1 MDHEN, CDR2 SYDVKM.

The chain joins TRBV6-6 to TRBJ2-5; 7 nucleotides agree with TRBD2. The junction had 2 bases not matched to a gene; V was cut back by 4 bases and J by 0 bases. The CDR3 totals 14 residues. CDR1 is MNHNY and CDR2 is SVGAGI in the germline V gene (reference sequence). The CDR3 protein is CASSWRGYQETQYF. In DNA form, the CDR3 reads TGTGCCAGCAGTTGGCGGGGGTACCAAGAGACCCAGTACTTC.

The sample holds many counts of this clonotype. This chain joins TRBV30 and TRBJ2-1; unclear D gene. This CDR3 has 14 amino acids. The V end was cut by 4 bases, the J end by 5 bases, with 15 bases between. CDR1 and CDR2 from the germline V gene are GTSNPN and SVGIG (reference sequence). The CDR3 reads CAWIRPGNHNEQFF. The DNA of the CDR3 is TGTGCCTGGATACGTCCCGGCAATCACAATGAGCAGTTCTTC.

This clonotype was observed a few times. This chain uses TRBV2 with TRBJ2-1, with TRBD1 matching over 8 bases. The V segment lost 1 base and the J segment 0 bases; nucleotides outside the gene matches: 2. Germline loops: CDR1 SNHLY, CDR2 FYNNEI. CDR3 size: 16 residues. The CDR3 nucleotides are TGTGCCAGCAGTGAAGGGGGGACAGGCTCCTACAATGAGCAGTTCTTC. It yields the protein CASSEGGTGSYNEQFF.

This clonotype was picked up many times. This sequence joins TRBV20-1 and TRBJ2-1; 10 bases map to TRBD2. This CDR3 comprises 16 residues. V lost 3 bases, J lost 9 bases, and 14 bases stayed unmatched. Germline V lookup: CDR1 DFQATT, CDR2 SNEGSKA (reference sequence). The CDR3 DNA follows: TGCAGTGCTAGTGCCTTAAGCGGGGGGGTTGAGGGTGAGCAGTTCTTC. It translates to CSASALSGGVEGEQFF.

The CDR3 bases are TGTGCCAGCAGTGAAATTCGGACTAGCGGGAGTTACTCTAGCACAGATACGCAGTATTTT. Encoded protein: CASSEIRTSGSYSSTDTQYF. The chain carries TRBV6-1 and TRBJ2-3, with 13 bases identical to TRBD2. This CDR3 has 20 amino acids. Germline V gene sequence: CDR1 MNHNS, CDR2 SASEGT. Trimming cost V 2 bases and J 0 bases; bases outside gene matches: 11.

At least ten counts were recorded for this clonotype. The chain has TRBV13 and TRBJ2-7, with D perhaps matching TRBD2 (7 bases). CDR1 PRHDT and CDR2 FYEKMQ come from the germline V gene (reference sequence). The V end lost 10 bases, the J end lost 1 base, and 17 bases lay between the germline ends. CDR3 length: 14 amino acids. The CDR3 DNA reads as TGTGCCACCTCGTTAGGGGGGGGTTCCTACGAGCAGTACTTC. Translation: CATSLGGGSYEQYF.

This clonotype was counted at least ten times. This sequence joins TRBV6-5 and TRBJ2-1; 10 nucleotides match TRBD1. Looked up from germline, CDR1 is MNHEY and CDR2 is SVGAGI. Trimming removed 6 bases from V and 7 bases from J; junction bases left unmatched: 12. This CDR3 comprises 16 residues. This CDR3 is CASSYWRTGGWNEQFF. DNA for the CDR3: TGTGCCAGCAGCTATTGGAGGACAGGGGGTTGGAATGAGCAGTTCTTC.

This chain connects TRBV9 to TRBJ1-1; no definite D call. CDR1 SGDLS and CDR2 YYNGEE come from the germline V gene. The CDR3 is 17 amino acids. V gave up 0 bases and J gave up 0 bases, with 15 bases separating them. The CDR3 nucleotides are TGTGCCAGCAGCGTAGAATCGGAGGTACAGCTGAACACTGAAGCTTTCTTT. It translates to CASSVESEVQLNTEAFF.

This clonotype was recorded a few times. The chain links TRBV6-6 to TRBJ2-7; 8 bases match TRBD2. The CDR3 spans 15 residues. Germline V lookup: CDR1 MNHNY, CDR2 SVGAGI (reference sequence). J was trimmed by 3 bases and V by 4 bases; bases with no gene match: 8. CDR3 loop: CASSSLAVPFYEQYF. The CDR3 DNA reads TGTGCCAGCAGTTCACTAGCGGTCCCCTTCTACGAGCAGTACTTC.

This clonotype was seen at least ten times. This chain joins TRBV6-5 and TRBJ2-4; D uncertain. The germline V gene encodes CDR1 MNHEY and CDR2 SVGAGI. Trimming removed 6 bases at V and 0 bases at J, with 18 bases between. This CDR3 has 17 amino acids. The CDR3: CASSINHNMQAKNIQYF. CDR3 coding DNA: TGTGCCAGCAGCATCAACCACAACATGCAAGCCAAAAACATTCAGTACTTC.

This clonotype was seen ten or more times. This chain links TRBV30 with TRBJ2-7; D gene ambiguous. Germline assignment: CDR1 GTSNPN and CDR2 SVGIG (reference sequence). CDR3 length equals 11 residues. V dropped 4 bases and J dropped 1 base, with 5 bases sitting between them. The CDR3 sequence: CAWKQSYEQYF. CDR3 sequence (DNA): TGTGCCTGGAAGCAGTCCTACGAGCAGTACTTC.

This clonotype was observed at least ten times. V usage is TRBV20-1 and J usage is TRBJ2-6; D gene unclear. Germline V CDR1 and CDR2: DFQATT, SNEGSKA (reference sequence). Between the trimmed V and J ends, which lost 1 base and 1 base, there was a span of 2 bases. The CDR3 contains 13 residues. The CDR3 spells CSARGSGANVLTF. The CDR3 nucleotides are TGCAGTGCTAGAGGGTCTGGGGCCAACGTCCTGACTTTC.

This clonotype has a handful of counts. J is TRBJ2-1 and V is TRBV5-1; weak D call: TRBD2 (5 bases). The CDR3 contains 15 residues. CDR1 is SGHRS and CDR2 is YFSETQ in the germline V gene. The V end lost 2 bases, the J end lost 5 bases, and 14 bases lay between the germline ends. This CDR3 is CASSLGLANDNEQFF. The CDR3 DNA reads as TGCGCCAGCAGCTTAGGCCTAGCTAACGACAATGAGCAGTTCTTC.

This clonotype was seen ten or more times. The V call is TRBV15, the J call TRBJ2-7, with D possibly being TRBD2 (7 bases). CDR1 LNHNV and CDR2 YYDKDF come from the germline V gene (reference sequence). V gave up 1 base and J gave up 5 bases, with 21 bases separating them. This CDR3 has 17 residues. The DNA of the CDR3 is TGTGCCACCAGCAGAGCCCGGAGGGGGGGGCCTACTGACGAGCAGTACTTC. Protein product: CATSRARRGGPTDEQYF.

This clonotype was recorded many times. V usage is TRBV5-1 and J usage is TRBJ2-6; TRBD2 matches at 12 bases. V shed 4 bases and J 1 base; nucleotides not matched to a gene: 15. The CDR3 is made up of 21 amino acids. Germline V CDR1 and CDR2: SGHRS, YFSETQ. The CDR3 DNA sequence: TGCGCCAGCAGCCACCGGACTAGCGGGAAACTCACACCATCTGGGGCCAACGTCCTGACTTTC. Translation gives CASSHRTSGKLTPSGANVLTF. The variable domain in full, with the rest retrieved from reference TRBV5-1 and TRBJ2-6, is KAGVTQTPRYLIKTRGQQVTLSCSPISGHRSVSWYQQTPGQGLQFLFEYFSETQRNKGNFPGRFSGRQFSNSRSEMNVSTLELGDSALYLCASSHRTSGKLTPSGANVLTFGAGSRLTVL.

This clonotype was counted only a few times. The V and J genes are TRBV6-5 and TRBJ1-1; TRBD1 is a possible D gene (6 bases). Per germline, CDR1 MNHEY and CDR2 SVGAGI. Deletions cut 6 bases from V and 1 base from J, with 9 bases between. The CDR3 runs to 13 residues. The CDR3 DNA reads as TGTGCCAGCAGCGGGACACAGAACACTGAAGCTTTCTTT. Translation gives CASSGTQNTEAFF.

The chain uses TRBV30 and TRBJ2-7, with 10 bases that match TRBD1. Germline values: CDR1 GTSNPN, CDR2 SVGIG (reference sequence). V was clipped by 5 bases and J by 5 bases; unmatched bases: 3. The CDR3 is 12 residues long. The CDR3 DNA reads as TGTGCCTGGGGGGGACAGGGGAACGAGCAGTACTTC. Protein sequence: CAWGGQGNEQYF.